These 6 T cell receptor beta chains share one sample of origin, sequenced in a study of cytomegalovirus exposure and HLA in healthy donors. Primers for the PCR totalled 60 Vbeta and 13 Jbeta. Profiling relied on immunoSEQ multiplex PCR, and the TCRdb table lists in-frame clones only, not all of them. In the table there are tens of thousands of clones, roughly 76% of which are singletons. The source material was PBMCs. These receptors were obtained from a young man in good health and CMV-seronegative.

The genes are TRBV7-8 and TRBJ2-5; 7 nucleotides agree with TRBD1. With 5 bases clipped from V and 0 bases from J, the junction kept 12 bases outside the gene matches. The CDR3 sequence is 17 residues long. Germline CDR1 reads SGHVS; CDR2 reads FQNEAQ. CDR3 in DNA: TGTGCCAGCAGCGCCAGGACAGGTGGGGCGTACCAAGAGACCCAGTACTTC. It encodes CASSARTGGAYQETQYF.

In this sample, this clone turned up a few times. The V gene is TRBV10-1, the J gene TRBJ2-2; D is ambiguous. The V gene's germline CDR1 is WNHNN and CDR2 SYGVQD (reference sequence). The CDR3 spans 15 residues. Trimming took 2 bases from V and 1 from J, leaving 8 bases between them. CDR3 protein: CASSEMGLNTGELFF. The CDR3 nucleotides read TGCGCCAGCAGTGAGATGGGCCTGAACACCGGGGAGCTGTTTTTT.

This clone was seen only once. V and J are TRBV6-1 and TRBJ2-7; a possible D gene is TRBD2 (6 bases). The CDR3 totals 14 residues. The V end lost 7 bases, the J end lost 7 bases, and 20 bases lay between the germline ends. Germline V CDR1 and CDR2: MNHNS, SASEGT. The CDR3 DNA is TGTGCCAGCAACCAAGGAGGGGATTCTGGGGAGCAGTACGTC. Protein: CASNQGGDSGEQYV.

The chain has TRBV10-3 and TRBJ1-1; 8 bases are a match to TRBD1. Per germline, CDR1 ENHRY and CDR2 SYGVKD. The CDR3 extends over 15 amino acids. The V gene end was trimmed by 3 bases and the J gene end by 3 bases; junction bases not matched to a gene: 6. The DNA of the CDR3 is TGTGCCATCAGTGAAGGCAGGGGGCACGACACTGAAGCTTTCTTT. Translation gives CAISEGRGHDTEAFF.

The rearrangement uses TRBV27 and TRBJ2-5; a possible D gene is TRBD1 (5 bases). Trimming took 7 bases from V and 3 from J, leaving 12 bases between them. The CDR3 is 13 amino acids. CDR1 and CDR2 (germline): MNHEY, SMNVEV (reference sequence). CDR3 loop: CASIVDSEETQYF. The DNA of the CDR3 is TGTGCCAGCATAGTCGACAGCGAAGAGACCCAGTACTTC.

In nucleotides, the CDR3 is TGTGCCAGCAGCTTCAAGGGACAGGGGCCCTACGAGCAGTACGTC. As protein: CASSFKGQGPYEQYV. V is TRBV5-4 and J is TRBJ2-7, with TRBD1 identical over 10 bases. CDR3 length equals 15 residues. Trimming cost V 2 bases and J 2 bases; bases outside gene matches: 4. Germline-derived CDR1 and CDR2 are SGHNT and YYREEE (reference sequence).